A single sample is the source of the 27 T cell receptor beta chains below, sequenced in a study of neoadjuvant anti-PD-1 for oral cavity cancer. Profiled with immunoSEQ multiplex PCR; TCRdb holds only in-frame clones, not every one. The sample records tens of thousands of clones, 79% being singletons. Source: PBMCs, taken before nivolumab (anti-PD-1) treatment. These receptors all stem from a person aged 35-79 years with oral cavity squamous cell carcinoma.

This clone has a handful of counts. The chain links TRBV5-4 to TRBJ2-3, with TRBD1 matching over 7 bases. This CDR3 has 18 residues. V was pared by 3 bases and J by 2 bases, with 15 bases of the junction left unmatched. Germline CDR1 SGHNT, CDR2 YYREEE (reference sequence). DNA for the CDR3: TGTGCCAGCAGCTCCGGGACAGCCTTCTCCTACCCCACAGATACGCAGTATTTT. Translating it yields CASSSGTAFSYPTDTQYF.

The CDR3 DNA follows: TGTGCCAGCAGCCAACGACAGGGTGGTAGCACAGATACGCAGTATTTT. Protein: CASSQRQGGSTDTQYF. The gene calls are TRBV11-3 and TRBJ2-3; 7 bases map to TRBD1. The length of the CDR3 is 16 residues. V shed 5 bases and J 0 bases; nucleotides not matched to a gene: 8. In germline, CDR1 is SGHNT, CDR2 YENEEA. The whole variable domain, remainder taken from reference TRBV11-3 and TRBJ2-3, is EAGVVQSPRYKIIEKKQPVAFWCNPISGHNTLYWYLQNLGQGPELLIRYENEEAVDDSQLPKDRFSAERLKGVDSTLKIQPAELGDSAVYLCASSQRQGGSTDTQYFGPGTRLTVL.

This rearrangement joins TRBV5-4 to TRBJ2-3; D is ambiguous. The CDR3 contains 13 residues. Germline V gene lookup returns CDR1 SGHNT and CDR2 YYREEE (reference sequence). V was pared by 0 bases and J by 0 bases, with 2 bases between. As DNA, the CDR3 is TGTGCCAGCAGCTTGGACAGCACAGATACGCAGTATTTT. Its translation: CASSLDSTDTQYF.

J is TRBJ2-3 and V is TRBV18, with TRBD2 matching 10 bases. V was pared by 3 bases and J by 6 bases, with 9 bases of the junction left unmatched. Germline V gives CDR1 KGHSH, CDR2 LQKENI. The CDR3 is 16 residues long. As DNA, the CDR3 is TGTGCCAGCTCACCGAGGCAGCGGGGGGGCGCCGATACGCAGTATTTT. This gives the protein CASSPRQRGGADTQYF.

CDR3 amino acids: CASSPFSSAGGGYGYTF. The CDR3 DNA follows: TGTGCCAGCTCACCATTTTCCTCCGCTGGGGGTGGCTATGGCTACACCTTC. V gene TRBV18 combines with J gene TRBJ1-2; weak D call: TRBD1 (5 bases). CDR1 is KGHSH and CDR2 is LQKENI in the germline V gene. Trimming removed 2 bases from V and 4 bases from J, with 20 bases in between. The CDR3 is 17 amino acids.

The chain recombines TRBV9 with TRBJ1-5, with D unclear. The CDR3 extends over 14 amino acids. Germline CDR1 reads SGDLS; CDR2 reads YYNGEE. The V end was cut by 8 bases, the J end by 3 bases, with 15 bases between. In DNA form, the CDR3 reads TGTGCCAGTTCAGAGGCAGGACTCAATCAGCCCCAGCATTTT. Translated: CASSEAGLNQPQHF. The full variable domain, completed using reference TRBV9 and TRBJ1-5, is DSGVTQTPKHLITATGQRVTLRCSPRSGDLSVYWYQQSLDQGLQFLIQYYNGEERAKGNILERFSAQQFPDLHSELNLSSLELGDSALYFCASSEAGLNQPQHFGDGTRLSIL.

This clone appeared once. The gene calls are TRBV19 and TRBJ2-3, with a weak D call TRBD2 (6 bases). V lost 3 bases and J lost 2, with 15 bases in between. There are 16 residues in the CDR3. Germline V gene lookup returns CDR1 LNHDA and CDR2 SQIVND (reference sequence). DNA for the CDR3: TGTGCCAGTAGTATGAAGGGACTCGTGATCACAGATACGCAGTATTTT. Translating gives CASSMKGLVITDTQYF.

This sequence joins TRBV4-2 and TRBJ2-1, with D uncertain. The CDR3 runs to 12 residues. Germline V gives CDR1 LGHNA, CDR2 YNFKEQ. V shed 1 base and J shed 9 bases, with 7 bases lying between them. DNA of the CDR3: TGTGCCAGCAGCCAAGCGACTGGTGAGCAGTTCTTC. Residues: CASSQATGEQFF.

The chain uses TRBV30 and TRBJ1-6, with D possibly matching TRBD1 (6 bases). Per germline, CDR1 GTSNPN and CDR2 SVGIG (reference sequence). This CDR3 has 13 amino acids. With 7 bases removed from V and 6 bases from J, the gap between germline ends came to 13 bases. CDR3 DNA sequence: TGTGCCTCAAGGACAGAGCTTAATTCACCCCTCCACTTT. Amino acid sequence: CASRTELNSPLHF.

With regard to this clone: Additional DNA sequences in this sample encode the identical CDR3. V usage is TRBV6-1 and J usage is TRBJ1-5, with 7 bases identical to TRBD1. V dropped 5 bases and J dropped 1; count of bases not matched to a gene: 5. The CDR3 covers 15 residues. Germline V gives CDR1 MNHNS, CDR2 SASEGT. The CDR3: CASSFDRASNQPQHF. CDR3 DNA sequence: TGTGCCAGCAGTTTCGACAGGGCCAGCAATCAGCCCCAGCATTTT.

V usage is TRBV5-4 and J usage is TRBJ2-1; D gene uncertain. This CDR3 comprises 13 residues. Germline V gene lookup returns CDR1 SGHNT and CDR2 YYREEE (reference sequence). With 3 bases removed from V and 8 bases from J, the gap between germline ends came to 12 bases. The CDR3 DNA follows: TGTGCCAGCAGCTCCCCGAATAGGGATGAGCAGTTCTTC. This gives the protein CASSSPNRDEQFF.

V and J are TRBV7-2 and TRBJ2-5; 7 nucleotides align to TRBD2. V was pared by 1 base and J by 5 bases, with 13 bases of the junction left unmatched. CDR3 length: 17 amino acids. From germline, CDR1 is SGHTA and CDR2 FQGNSA. DNA of the CDR3: TGTGCCAGCAGCTTAGAAGGCCGCCTAGCGGTAAAGGAGACCCAGTACTTC. Translated, it gives CASSLEGRLAVKETQYF.

The V and J genes are TRBV6-5 and TRBJ1-1; a weak D match, TRBD1 (5 bases). CDR3 length: 15 amino acids. The V end lost 2 bases, the J end lost 6 bases, and 16 bases lay between the germline ends. In germline, CDR1 is MNHEY, CDR2 SVGAGI. The CDR3 region is CASSYLRSTRAEAFF. The DNA of the CDR3 is TGTGCCAGCAGTTACCTTCGGAGTACCAGGGCTGAAGCTTTCTTT.

The DNA for the CDR3 is TGCAGCGTTGAACGCCCGGGGGGGTATGGCTACACCTTC. Its protein is CSVERPGGYGYTF. The chain recombines TRBV29-1 with TRBJ1-2, with a tentative D call TRBD1 (5 bases). Germline V gives CDR1 SQVTM, CDR2 ANQGSEA. The CDR3 is made up of 13 amino acids. Trimming took 2 bases from V and 5 from J, leaving 12 bases between them.

This clone showed up many times. V usage is TRBV6-1 and J usage is TRBJ1-5; D not certain. Trimming took 1 base from V and 5 from J, leaving 6 bases between them. This CDR3 contains 13 residues. Germline-derived CDR1 and CDR2 are MNHNS and SASEGT. Here the CDR3 reads CASSEVFDQPQHF. The CDR3, as DNA: TGTGCCAGCAGTGAAGTTTTCGATCAGCCCCAGCATTTT.

The chain couples TRBV6-1 to TRBJ2-1, with 7 bases aligning to TRBD2. J gave up 9 bases and V 4 bases, and 9 bases lay outside the gene matches. The CDR3 runs to 14 residues. Germline CDR1 is MNHNS and CDR2 is SASEGT. The CDR3 reads CASSGAGSRGEQFF. The DNA for the CDR3 is TGTGCCAGCAGTGGAGCGGGGTCCAGAGGTGAGCAGTTCTTC.

The chain joins TRBV4-1 to TRBJ2-7, with D unclear. Germline CDR1 and CDR2: MGHRA and YSYEKL. This CDR3 has 15 amino acids. V dropped 3 bases and J dropped 2 bases, with 14 bases sitting between them. CDR3 DNA sequence: TGCGCCAGCAGCCAGGTACTGACTCAAACCTACGAGCAGTACTTC. It translates to CASSQVLTQTYEQYF.

The chain has TRBV27 and TRBJ2-7, with 7 positions matching TRBD1. Germline CDR1 MNHEY, CDR2 SMNVEV (reference sequence). The CDR3 consists of 15 residues. J lost 2 bases, V lost 4 bases, and 8 bases had no gene match. CDR3 in amino acids: CASSSEDRPPYEQYF. The CDR3 DNA reads TGTGCCAGCAGTTCAGAGGACAGGCCACCCTACGAGCAGTACTTC.

This clone was seen a handful of times. The V call is TRBV2, the J call TRBJ2-7, with unresolved D. Deletions cut 6 bases from V and 8 bases from J, with 14 bases between. The CDR3 consists of 12 residues. Germline CDR1 SNHLY, CDR2 FYNNEI. CDR3 amino acids: CASRGSSGKQYF. The CDR3 DNA reads TGTGCCAGCAGAGGAAGTAGTGGCAAGCAGTACTTC.

This clone has a single count. This rearrangement joins TRBV5-4 to TRBJ2-6; D may be TRBD2 (6 bases). V was pared by 2 bases and J by 2 bases, with 11 bases between. The CDR3 is made up of 16 amino acids. Germline CDR1 and CDR2: SGHNT and YYREEE (reference sequence). In DNA form, the CDR3 reads TGTGCCAGCAGCTTAGGAGGGCGGGCTGGGGCCAACGTCCTGACTTTC. Its translation: CASSLGGRAGANVLTF.

This clone has only one observation. The CDR3 loop is CASSPFPSGRQETQYF. DNA for the CDR3: TGCGCCAGCAGCCCATTCCCTAGCGGACGTCAAGAGACCCAGTACTTC. The chain is built from TRBV5-1 and TRBJ2-5; 7 nucleotides align to TRBD2. The CDR3 length is 16 residues. The germline CDR1 and CDR2 sequences are SGHRS and YFSETQ. The V segment lost 4 bases and the J segment 2 bases; nucleotides outside the gene matches: 11.

V gene TRBV5-1 combines with J gene TRBJ1-2; D is perhaps TRBD1 (5 bases). The CDR3 is made up of 13 amino acids. Trimming removed 4 bases from V and 7 bases from J, with 14 bases in between. Germline V lookup: CDR1 SGHRS, CDR2 YFSETQ. CDR3 nucleotide sequence: TGCGCCAGCAGCCCGGGGGTGAGTGTTGGCTACACCTTC. Translating it yields CASSPGVSVGYTF.

This clone was observed a handful of times. The chain links TRBV5-1 to TRBJ1-2; D remains unclear. This CDR3 is built from 13 residues. V lost 6 bases, J lost 8 bases, and 17 bases lay in between. The germline CDR1 and CDR2 sequences are SGHRS and YFSETQ. This chain's CDR3 is CASTHLTADGYTF. The CDR3 nucleotides are TGCGCCAGCACCCATCTGACGGCCGACGGCTACACCTTC.

The V and J genes are TRBV5-1 and TRBJ1-1, with a weak D call TRBD1 (5 bases). There are 13 residues in the CDR3. CDR1 and CDR2 (germline): SGHRS, YFSETQ. Trimming shortened V by 7 bases and J by 4 bases, and 14 bases separated the two germline ends. The CDR3 here is CASRQGGGTEAFF. As DNA, the CDR3 is TGCGCCAGCCGCCAGGGTGGGGGCACTGAAGCTTTCTTT.

The chain has TRBV5-8 and TRBJ2-5; 9 nucleotides agree with TRBD1. CDR3 size: 15 residues. CDR1 SGHTS and CDR2 YDEGEE come from the germline V gene. The V segment lost 3 bases and the J segment 4 bases; nucleotides outside the gene matches: 7. CDR3 bases: TGTGCCAGCAGCTCCGGGACAGGGTCGTCAGAGACCCAGTACTTC. This translates into CASSSGTGSSETQYF.

This chain connects TRBV2 to TRBJ2-7; a possible D gene is TRBD2 (5 bases). CDR1 SNHLY and CDR2 FYNNEI come from the germline V gene. The CDR3 runs to 14 residues. The V gene lost 2 bases and the J gene lost 0 bases, with 8 bases spanning the gap. CDR3 residues: CASSERRVSYEQYF. In nucleotides, the CDR3 is TGTGCCAGCAGTGAACGGCGGGTCTCCTACGAGCAGTACTTC.

The J gene is TRBJ1-2, the V gene TRBV7-9; tentative D call: TRBD1 (6 bases). CDR1 is SEHNR, CDR2 FQNEAQ, per germline (reference sequence). There are 15 residues in the CDR3. V lost 4 bases and J 6 bases, leaving 18 bases between the germline ends. As DNA, the CDR3 is TGTGCCAGCAGCTCACCTCAGGGGCTTAGAGATGGCTACACCTTC. Protein product: CASSSPQGLRDGYTF.